The rows below give T cell receptor beta chains drawn from one sample of a study of STAT5B mutations in CD4+ large granular lymphocyte leukemia. The assay was immunoSEQ multiplex PCR, and TCRdb's table has in-frame clones only and misses some. In the table there are about 24,000 clones, about two thirds of which are singletons. Specimen: CD4+ T cells from blood buffy coats. Receptors originate from a human donor in good health. The CDR3 runs from the conserved cysteine through the conserved F or W. The order of the fields is CDR3 protein, CDR3 DNA, clone size, D gene, V gene, J gene. D genes are given only for firm matches. The size field is filled for only some rows; it gives once, few, many or a size class.

CDR3aa: CASSGDWGGTGVMYGYTF; CDR3nt: TGTGCCAGCAGCGGCGATTGGGGCGGGACAGGGGTTATGTATGGCTACACCTTC; abundance: once; d_gene: TRBD1; v_gene: TRBV5-6; j_gene: TRBJ1-2
CDR3aa: CASTGQGATYYEQYF; CDR3nt: TGCGCCAGCACAGGACAGGGGGCGACCTACTACGAGCAGTACTTC; abundance: -; d_gene: TRBD1; v_gene: TRBV5-1; j_gene: TRBJ2-7
CDR3aa: CASSVTGVGEQYF; CDR3nt: TGTGCCAGCAGCGTAACAGGGGTTGGAGAGCAGTACTTC; abundance: -; d_gene: TRBD1; v_gene: TRBV9; j_gene: TRBJ2-7
CDR3aa: CASSAPGGALSTDTQYF; CDR3nt: TGTGCCAGCAGCGCCCCCGGGGGGGCCCTTAGCACAGATACGCAGTATTTT; abundance: -; d_gene: TRBD2; v_gene: TRBV9; j_gene: TRBJ2-3
CDR3aa: CASSSRQGARYEQYF; CDR3nt: TGTGCCAGCAGCTCCCGACAGGGGGCGAGGTACGAGCAGTACTTC; abundance: once; d_gene: TRBD1; v_gene: TRBV5-4; j_gene: TRBJ2-7
CDR3aa: CASSLAASGDYEQFF; CDR3nt: TGTGCCAGCAGCTTGGCTGCTAGCGGGGACTATGAGCAGTTCTTC; abundance: -; d_gene: TRBD2; v_gene: TRBV5-5; j_gene: TRBJ2-1
CDR3aa: CASSDGTAKAFF; CDR3nt: TGTGCCAGCAGTGATGGGACAGCGAAAGCTTTCTTT; abundance: -; d_gene: TRBD1; v_gene: TRBV6-1; j_gene: TRBJ1-1
CDR3aa: CASSINGGYNSPLHF; CDR3nt: TGTGCCAGTAGTATAAATGGGGGATATAATTCACCCCTCCACTTT; abundance: once; d_gene: -; v_gene: TRBV19; j_gene: TRBJ1-6
CDR3aa: CASSLSQGAANEKLFF; CDR3nt: TGTGCCAGCAGTTTATCCCAGGGTGCCGCTAATGAAAAACTGTTTTTT; abundance: -; d_gene: -; v_gene: TRBV28; j_gene: TRBJ1-4
CDR3aa: CASSPGWGGRYNEQFF; CDR3nt: TGCGCCAGCAGCCCGGGATGGGGGGGGAGGTACAATGAGCAGTTCTTC; abundance: once; d_gene: TRBD2; v_gene: TRBV5-1; j_gene: TRBJ2-1
CDR3aa: CASTRDPNQPQHF; CDR3nt: TGTGCCAGCACACGGGACCCCAATCAGCCCCAGCATTTT; abundance: -; d_gene: -; v_gene: TRBV2; j_gene: TRBJ1-5
CDR3aa: CASSIESQYSPLHF; CDR3nt: TGTGCCAGTAGTATTGAAAGCCAATATTCACCCCTCCACTTT; abundance: few; d_gene: -; v_gene: TRBV19; j_gene: TRBJ1-6
CDR3aa: CASSSRDLQPQHF; CDR3nt: TGTGCCAGCAGCTCTCGGGATTTGCAACCCCAGCATTTT; abundance: -; d_gene: -; v_gene: TRBV7-6; j_gene: TRBJ1-5
CDR3aa: CASSDWGGSNEKLFF; CDR3nt: TGTGCCAGCAGTGACTGGGGGGGGTCTAATGAAAAACTGTTTTTT; abundance: -; d_gene: -; v_gene: TRBV6-1; j_gene: TRBJ1-4
CDR3aa: CASSSLSSYNEQFF; CDR3nt: TGTGCCAGCAGTTCTCTGAGCTCCTACAATGAGCAGTTCTTC; abundance: -; d_gene: -; v_gene: TRBV28; j_gene: TRBJ2-1
CDR3aa: CASSLTGSYTDTQYF; CDR3nt: TGTGCCAGCAGCTTAACAGGGTCTTACACAGATACGCAGTATTTT; abundance: -; d_gene: -; v_gene: TRBV7-3; j_gene: TRBJ2-3
CDR3aa: CASSLGQGSTDTQYF; CDR3nt: TGTGCCAGCAGCTTAGGACAGGGGAGCACAGATACGCAGTATTTT; abundance: -; d_gene: TRBD1; v_gene: TRBV7-9; j_gene: TRBJ2-3
CDR3aa: CASSEAGQGLYEQYF; CDR3nt: TGTGCCAGCAGTGAAGCCGGGCAGGGACTCTACGAGCAGTACTTC; abundance: once; d_gene: -; v_gene: TRBV2; j_gene: TRBJ2-7
CDR3aa: CASSLVQGTSYNEQFF; CDR3nt: TGCGCCAGCAGCTTGGTCCAGGGGACCTCCTACAATGAGCAGTTCTTC; abundance: -; d_gene: -; v_gene: TRBV5-1; j_gene: TRBJ2-1
CDR3aa: CASSQRPGKEQFF; CDR3nt: TGTGCCAGCAGCCAAAGACCCGGAAAAGAGCAGTTCTTC; abundance: -; d_gene: -; v_gene: TRBV14; j_gene: TRBJ2-1
CDR3aa: CASSLGRASYEQYF; CDR3nt: TGTGCCAGCAGCTTGGGGCGGGCCTCCTACGAGCAGTACTTC; abundance: -; d_gene: -; v_gene: TRBV5-6; j_gene: TRBJ2-7
CDR3aa: CASSPGPGTEAFF; CDR3nt: TGTGCCAGCAGCCCCGGACCGGGCACTGAAGCTTTCTTT; abundance: -; d_gene: -; v_gene: TRBV7-2; j_gene: TRBJ1-1
CDR3aa: CASSEGGEQFF; CDR3nt: TGTGCCAGCAGTGAAGGGGGTGAGCAGTTCTTC; abundance: -; d_gene: -; v_gene: TRBV6-1; j_gene: TRBJ2-1
CDR3aa: CASRGLAGRTQYF; CDR3nt: TGTGCCAGCAGAGGACTAGCGGGGAGGACCCAGTACTTC; abundance: -; d_gene: TRBD2; v_gene: TRBV6-1; j_gene: TRBJ2-5
CDR3aa: CASSGTAYPQETQYF; CDR3nt: TGTGCCAGCAGCGGGACAGCTTACCCCCAAGAGACCCAGTACTTC; abundance: -; d_gene: -; v_gene: TRBV9; j_gene: TRBJ2-5